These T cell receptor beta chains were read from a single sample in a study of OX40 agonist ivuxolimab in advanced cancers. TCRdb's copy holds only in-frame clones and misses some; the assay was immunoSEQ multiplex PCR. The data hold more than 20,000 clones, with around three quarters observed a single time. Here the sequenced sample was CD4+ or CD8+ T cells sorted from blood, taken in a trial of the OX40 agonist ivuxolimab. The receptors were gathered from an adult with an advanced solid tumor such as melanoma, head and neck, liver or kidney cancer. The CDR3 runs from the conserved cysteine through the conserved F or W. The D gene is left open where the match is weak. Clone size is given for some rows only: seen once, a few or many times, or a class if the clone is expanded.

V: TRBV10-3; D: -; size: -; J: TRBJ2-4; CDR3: CAISERGEKNIQYF; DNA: TGTGCCATCAGTGAAAGGGGGGAGAAAAACATTCAGTACTTC
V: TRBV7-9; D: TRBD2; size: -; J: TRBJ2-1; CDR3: CASSFLAGGLNEQFF; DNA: TGTGCCAGCAGCTTTCTAGCGGGGGGGCTCAATGAGCAGTTCTTC
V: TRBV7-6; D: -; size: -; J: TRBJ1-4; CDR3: CASSLAGEWWATNEKLFF; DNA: TGTGCCAGCAGCTTAGCAGGGGAGTGGTGGGCAACTAATGAAAAACTGTTTTTT
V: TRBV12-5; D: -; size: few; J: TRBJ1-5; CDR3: CASGSGVRNQPQHF; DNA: TGTGCTAGTGGTTCAGGGGTCAGAAATCAGCCCCAGCATTTT
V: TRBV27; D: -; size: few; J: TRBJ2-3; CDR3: CASSQRLGHYGTDTQYF; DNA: TGTGCCAGCAGCCAAAGGCTGGGGCATTATGGCACAGATACGCAGTATTTT
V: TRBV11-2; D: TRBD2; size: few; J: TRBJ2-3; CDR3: CASSSGLAGGQDTQYF; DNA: TGTGCCAGCAGCTCCGGACTAGCGGGGGGGCAAGATACGCAGTATTTT
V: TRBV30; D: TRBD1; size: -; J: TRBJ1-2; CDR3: CASTGPEVYGYTF; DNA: TGTGCCTCGACAGGGCCTGAGGTCTATGGCTACACCTTC
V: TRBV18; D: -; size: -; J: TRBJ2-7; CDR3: CASSPSQGSYEQYF; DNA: TGTGCCAGCTCACCTTCCCAGGGGTCCTACGAGCAGTACTTC
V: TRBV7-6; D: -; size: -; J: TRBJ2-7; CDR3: CASSLEDEQYF; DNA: TGTGCCAGCAGCTTAGAAGACGAGCAGTACTTC
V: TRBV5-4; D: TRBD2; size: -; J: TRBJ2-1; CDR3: CASSSSGGLYNEQFF; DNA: TGTGCCAGCAGCTCTAGCGGGGGATTATACAATGAGCAGTTCTTC
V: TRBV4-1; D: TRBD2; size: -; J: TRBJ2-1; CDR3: CASSQDPPSGGAGDEQFF; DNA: TGCGCCAGCAGCCAAGATCCCCCTAGCGGGGGGGCCGGCGATGAGCAGTTCTTC
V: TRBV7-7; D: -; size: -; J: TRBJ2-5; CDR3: CASRPAGAETQYF; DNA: TGTGCCAGCAGGCCGGCTGGGGCAGAGACCCAGTACTTC
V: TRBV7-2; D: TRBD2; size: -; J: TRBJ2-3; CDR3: CASRLMGAGESTDTQYF; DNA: TGTGCCAGCAGACTAATGGGTGCGGGGGAGAGCACAGATACGCAGTATTTT
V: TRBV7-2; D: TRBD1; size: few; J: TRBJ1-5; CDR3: CASSLGQGLQQPQHF; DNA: TGTGCCAGCAGCTTAGGACAGGGGCTTCAGCAGCCCCAGCATTTT
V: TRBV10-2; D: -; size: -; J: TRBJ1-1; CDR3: CASSPKIEAFF; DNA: TGCGCCAGCTCACCTAAAATTGAAGCTTTCTTT
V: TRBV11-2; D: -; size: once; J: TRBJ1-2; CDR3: CASSLNQGSNYGYTF; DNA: TGTGCCAGCAGCTTAAACCAGGGATCGAACTATGGCTACACCTTC
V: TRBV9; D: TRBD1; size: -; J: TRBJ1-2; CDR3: CASSVAGGRRYTF; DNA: TGTGCCAGCAGCGTAGCAGGGGGCAGGCGCTACACCTTC
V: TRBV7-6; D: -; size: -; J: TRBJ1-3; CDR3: CASSDARRDSGNTIYF; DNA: TGTGCCAGCAGCGACGCTAGACGGGACTCCGGAAACACCATATATTTT
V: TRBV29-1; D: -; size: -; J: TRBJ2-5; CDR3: CSVEPGGGPTTQYF; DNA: TGCAGCGTTGAACCGGGGGGCGGGCCCACGACCCAGTACTTC
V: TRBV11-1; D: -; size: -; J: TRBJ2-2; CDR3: CASSPRTRLNTGELFF; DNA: TGTGCCAGCAGCCCGCGGACCCGGTTGAACACCGGGGAGCTGTTTTTT
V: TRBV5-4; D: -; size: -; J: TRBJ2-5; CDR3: CASSFGTPEETQYF; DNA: TGTGCCAGCAGCTTCGGGACACCAGAGGAGACCCAGTACTTC